The present entry profiles one TCR beta chain with its context. Its antigen is still unknown. The data were taken from a study of CD8+CD57+ T cells in acquired aplastic anemia. Looking at the study overall: Sorted cells (CD4+ and CD8+) yielded DNA amounts that averaged around 3.1 ug. Findings and limits, study-wide: Sharing between patients and controls was observed for around 27 CD8+ CDR3 sequences.

Sequencing was done on patients that had shown CD8+CD57+ cell expansion by flow cytometry. Patient blood was sampled before any therapy had been received. TCR beta VDJ and CDR3 were profiled, and genomic DNA was the template. TCRdb ran MiXCR on the reads and lists one entry per CDR3 protein. The sample shows around 430,000 distinct CDR3 sequences, approximately 32% of them seen only once. V shed 7 bases and J 6 bases; nucleotides not matched to a gene: 5. CDR1 KGHDR and CDR2 SFDVKD come from the germline V gene. CDR3 size: 13 residues. The sample comprised sorted CD4+, CD8+, or CD8+CD57+ T cells (not recorded which) from PBMCs. The chain joins TRBV24-1 to TRBJ2-7; 10 bases align to TRBD2. The TCR comes from a human donor with aplastic anemia. CDR3 sequence (DNA): TGTGCCACCAGAGCGGGAGGGGCGGCCGAGCAGTACTTC. Its translation is CATRAGGAAEQYF.